This T cell receptor beta chain is from a study of blood T cell repertoires in COVID-19. About the research overall: Donors in the United States, Italy and Spain gave samples during acute or convalescent COVID-19. In each case, the material was cDNA or gDNA derived from T cells, B-cell-depleted T cells, or PBMCs.

V gave up 4 bases and J gave up 7 bases; unmatched junction bases: 8. The CDR3 consists of 16 residues. The germline V gene has CDR1 SGDLS and CDR2 YYNGEE. Methods used by the authors: Nucleated cell counts were estimated from reference gene primer amplification. Generated by immunoSEQ multiplex PCR, the TCRdb table keeps only in-frame clones and is missing some. Clonal size and the V and J genes are those of that table, whereas D and trimming came from the DNA. Here the sample spans 300,000 or so clones, about nine tenths being singletons. The rearrangement joins TRBV9 to TRBJ2-1; 13 bases agree with TRBD2. Sequencing was done on a sample of peripheral blood. The source is a man aged 50 to 59 with active or convalescent COVID-19. The DNA of the CDR3 is TGTGCCAGCAGCACCTCGACTAGCGGGGGGCTGAATGAGCAGTTCTTC. The encoded protein is CASSTSTSGGLNEQFF.